Listed below are T cell receptor beta chains from one sample, sequenced in a study of response to subunit inactivated influenza vaccine. Using its own MiXCR run on the RT-PCR reads, TCRdb lists one record per CDR3 protein. The sample contains about 580,000 distinct CDR3 sequences, about 14% of which appear only once. This specimen consisted of PBMCs from blood, obtained about 12 days after vaccination. These receptors all come from a man aged 45-60 years who received an inactivated influenza vaccine. The CDR3 runs from the conserved cysteine through the conserved F or W.

v_call	j_call	cdr3_aa
TRBV3-1	TRBJ2-1	CASSRGTSGGYNEQFF
TRBV28	TRBJ1-3	CASSTRLASGNTIYF
TRBV28	TRBJ2-5	CASSLSGQDQETQYF
TRBV11-2	TRBJ1-2	CASSFNPGQGAGGYTF
TRBV29-1	TRBJ2-1	CSEGYGRSSYNEQFF
TRBV5-1	TRBJ2-1	CASRRTSGPSYNEQFF
TRBV7-2	TRBJ1-3	CASSSTSTGNTIYF
TRBV7-8	TRBJ1-1	CASKTDRETEAFF
TRBV7-9	TRBJ2-5	CASTTWSGARLETQYF
TRBV14	TRBJ2-1	CASSQVLKGLPYNEQFF
TRBV6-5	TRBJ1-1	CASSYSEGTEAFF
TRBV29-1	TRBJ2-3	CSAMVRTSGSTDTQYF
TRBV20-1	TRBJ1-6	CSAIPLTGERSYNSPLHF
TRBV12-5	TRBJ2-1	CASGTGTNNEQFF
TRBV28	TRBJ2-5	CASSATVYQETQYF
TRBV28	TRBJ2-7	CASSLMTVAYEQYF